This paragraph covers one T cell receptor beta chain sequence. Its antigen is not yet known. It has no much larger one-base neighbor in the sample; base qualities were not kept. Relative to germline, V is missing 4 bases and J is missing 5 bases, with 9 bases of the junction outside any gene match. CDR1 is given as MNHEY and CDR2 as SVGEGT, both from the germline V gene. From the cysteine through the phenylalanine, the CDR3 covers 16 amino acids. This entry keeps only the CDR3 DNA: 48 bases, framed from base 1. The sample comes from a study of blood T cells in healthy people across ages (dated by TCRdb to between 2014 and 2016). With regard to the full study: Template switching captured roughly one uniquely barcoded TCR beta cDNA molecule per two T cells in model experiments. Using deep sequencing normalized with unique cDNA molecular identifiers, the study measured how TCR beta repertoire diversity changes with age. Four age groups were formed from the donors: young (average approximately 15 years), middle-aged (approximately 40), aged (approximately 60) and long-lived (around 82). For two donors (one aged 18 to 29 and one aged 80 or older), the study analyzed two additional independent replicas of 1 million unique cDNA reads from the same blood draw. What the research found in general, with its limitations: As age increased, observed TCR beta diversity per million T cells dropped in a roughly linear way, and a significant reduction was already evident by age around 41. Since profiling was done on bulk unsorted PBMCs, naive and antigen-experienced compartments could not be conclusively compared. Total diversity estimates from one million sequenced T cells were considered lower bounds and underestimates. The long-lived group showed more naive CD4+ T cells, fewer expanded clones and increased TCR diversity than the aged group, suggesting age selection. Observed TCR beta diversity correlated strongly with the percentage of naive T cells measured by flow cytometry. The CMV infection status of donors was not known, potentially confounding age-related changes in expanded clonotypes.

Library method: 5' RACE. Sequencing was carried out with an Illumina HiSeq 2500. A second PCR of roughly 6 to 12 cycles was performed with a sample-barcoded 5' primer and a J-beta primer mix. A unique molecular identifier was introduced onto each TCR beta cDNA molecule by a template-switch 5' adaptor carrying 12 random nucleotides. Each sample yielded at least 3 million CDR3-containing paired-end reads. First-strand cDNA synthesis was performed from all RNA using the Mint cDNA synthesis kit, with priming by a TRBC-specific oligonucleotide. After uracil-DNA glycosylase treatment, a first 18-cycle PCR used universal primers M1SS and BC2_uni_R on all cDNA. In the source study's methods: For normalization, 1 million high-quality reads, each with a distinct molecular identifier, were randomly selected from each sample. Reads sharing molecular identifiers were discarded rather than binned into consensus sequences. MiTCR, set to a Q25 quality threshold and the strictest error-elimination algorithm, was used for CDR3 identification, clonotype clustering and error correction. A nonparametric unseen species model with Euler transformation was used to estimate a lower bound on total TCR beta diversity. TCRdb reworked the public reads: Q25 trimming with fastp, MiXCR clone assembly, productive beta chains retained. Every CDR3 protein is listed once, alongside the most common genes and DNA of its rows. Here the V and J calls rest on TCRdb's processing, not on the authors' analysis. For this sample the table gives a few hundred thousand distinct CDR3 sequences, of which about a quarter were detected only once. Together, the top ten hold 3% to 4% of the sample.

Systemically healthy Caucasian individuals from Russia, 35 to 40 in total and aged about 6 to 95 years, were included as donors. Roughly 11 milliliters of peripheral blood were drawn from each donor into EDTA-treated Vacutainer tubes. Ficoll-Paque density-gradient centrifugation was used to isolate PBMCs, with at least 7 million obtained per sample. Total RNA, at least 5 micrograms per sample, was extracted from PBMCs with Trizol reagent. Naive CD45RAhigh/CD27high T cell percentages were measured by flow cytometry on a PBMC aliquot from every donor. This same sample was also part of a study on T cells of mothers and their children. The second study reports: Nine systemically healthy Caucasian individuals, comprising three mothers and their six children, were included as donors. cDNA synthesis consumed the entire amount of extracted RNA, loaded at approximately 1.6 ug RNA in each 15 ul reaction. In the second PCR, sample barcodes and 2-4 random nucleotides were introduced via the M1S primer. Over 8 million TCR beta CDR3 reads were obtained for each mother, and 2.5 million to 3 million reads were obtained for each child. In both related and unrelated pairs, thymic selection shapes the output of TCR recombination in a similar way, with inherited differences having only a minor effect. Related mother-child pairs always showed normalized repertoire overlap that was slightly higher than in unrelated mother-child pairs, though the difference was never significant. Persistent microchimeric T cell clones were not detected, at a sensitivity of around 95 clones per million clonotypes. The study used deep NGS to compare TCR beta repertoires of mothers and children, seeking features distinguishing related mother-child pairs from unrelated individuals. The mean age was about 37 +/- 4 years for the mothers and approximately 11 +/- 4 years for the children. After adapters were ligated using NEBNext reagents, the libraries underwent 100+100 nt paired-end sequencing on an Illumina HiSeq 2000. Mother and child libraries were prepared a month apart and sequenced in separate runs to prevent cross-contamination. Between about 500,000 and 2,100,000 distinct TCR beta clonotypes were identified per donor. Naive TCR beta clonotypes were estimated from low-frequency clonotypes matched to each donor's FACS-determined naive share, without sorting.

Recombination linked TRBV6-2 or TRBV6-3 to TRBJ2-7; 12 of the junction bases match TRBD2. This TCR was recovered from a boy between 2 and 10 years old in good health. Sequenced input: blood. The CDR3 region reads CASSSETSGRSDEQYF. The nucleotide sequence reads TGTGCCAGCAGTTCCGAGACTAGCGGGAGATCGGACGAGCAGTACTTC.